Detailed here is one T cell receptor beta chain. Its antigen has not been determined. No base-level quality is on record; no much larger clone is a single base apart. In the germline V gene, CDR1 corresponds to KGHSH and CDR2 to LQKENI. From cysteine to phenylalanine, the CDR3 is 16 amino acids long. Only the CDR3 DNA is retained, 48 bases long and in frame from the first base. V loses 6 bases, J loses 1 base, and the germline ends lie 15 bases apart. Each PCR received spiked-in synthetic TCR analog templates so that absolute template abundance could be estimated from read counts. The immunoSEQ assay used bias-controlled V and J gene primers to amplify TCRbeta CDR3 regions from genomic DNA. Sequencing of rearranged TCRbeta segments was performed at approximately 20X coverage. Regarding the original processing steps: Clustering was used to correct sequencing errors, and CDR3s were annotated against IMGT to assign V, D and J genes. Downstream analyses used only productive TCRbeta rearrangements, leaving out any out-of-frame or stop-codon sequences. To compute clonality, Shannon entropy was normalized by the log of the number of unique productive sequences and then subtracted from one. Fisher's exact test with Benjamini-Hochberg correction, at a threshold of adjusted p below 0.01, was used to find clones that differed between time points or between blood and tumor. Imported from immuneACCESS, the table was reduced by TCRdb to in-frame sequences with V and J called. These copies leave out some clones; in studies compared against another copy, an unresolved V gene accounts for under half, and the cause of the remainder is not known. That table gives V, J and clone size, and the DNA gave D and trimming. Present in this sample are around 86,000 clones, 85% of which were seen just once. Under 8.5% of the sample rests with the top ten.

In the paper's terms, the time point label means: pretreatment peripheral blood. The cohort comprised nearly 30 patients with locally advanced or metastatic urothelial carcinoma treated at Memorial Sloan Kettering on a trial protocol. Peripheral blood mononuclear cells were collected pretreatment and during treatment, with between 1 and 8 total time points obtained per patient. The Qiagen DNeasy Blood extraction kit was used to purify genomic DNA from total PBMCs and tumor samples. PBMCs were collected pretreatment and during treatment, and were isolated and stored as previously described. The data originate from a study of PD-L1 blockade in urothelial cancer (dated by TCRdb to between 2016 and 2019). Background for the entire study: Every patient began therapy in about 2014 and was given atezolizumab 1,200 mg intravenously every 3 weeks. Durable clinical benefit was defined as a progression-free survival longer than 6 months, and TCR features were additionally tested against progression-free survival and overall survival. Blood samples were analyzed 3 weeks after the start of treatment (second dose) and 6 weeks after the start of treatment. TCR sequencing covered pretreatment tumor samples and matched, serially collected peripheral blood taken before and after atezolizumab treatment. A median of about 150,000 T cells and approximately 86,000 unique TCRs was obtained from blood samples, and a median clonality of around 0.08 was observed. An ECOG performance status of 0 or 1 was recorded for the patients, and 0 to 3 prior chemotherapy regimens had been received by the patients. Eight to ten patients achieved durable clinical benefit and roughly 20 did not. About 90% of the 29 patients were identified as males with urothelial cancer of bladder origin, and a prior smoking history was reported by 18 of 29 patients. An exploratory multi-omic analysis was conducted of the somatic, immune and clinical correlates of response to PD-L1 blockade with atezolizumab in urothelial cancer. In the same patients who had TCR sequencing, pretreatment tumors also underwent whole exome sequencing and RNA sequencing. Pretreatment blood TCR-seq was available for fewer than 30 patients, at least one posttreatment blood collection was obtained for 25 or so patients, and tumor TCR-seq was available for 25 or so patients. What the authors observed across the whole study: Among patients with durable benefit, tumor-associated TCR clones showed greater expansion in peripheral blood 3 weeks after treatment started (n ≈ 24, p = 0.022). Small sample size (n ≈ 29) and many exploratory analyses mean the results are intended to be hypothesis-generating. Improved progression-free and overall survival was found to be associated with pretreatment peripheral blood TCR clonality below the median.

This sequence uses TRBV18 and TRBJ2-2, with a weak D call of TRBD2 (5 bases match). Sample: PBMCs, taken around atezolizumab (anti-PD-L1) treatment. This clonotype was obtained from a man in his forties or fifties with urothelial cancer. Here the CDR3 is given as CASSRGTGKNTGELFF. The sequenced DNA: TGTGCCAGCTCTCGGGGAACGGGAAAGAACACCGGGGAGCTGTTTTTT.